A single T cell receptor (beta chain) is shown here with its context. Under the authors' procedure: Reference gene primer amplification yielded estimated nucleated cell counts. TCRdb's copy holds only in-frame clones and misses some; the assay was immunoSEQ multiplex PCR. D and trimming come from the DNA, and the V and J calls and clone size come from that table. This repertoire shows under 25,000 clones, 88% found once; its top ten account for around 20%. This sample was included in a study of blood T cell repertoires in COVID-19. Overall study context: Sites across the United States, Italy and Spain contributed samples from acute and convalescent COVID-19. PBMCs, B-cell-depleted T cells, or T cells were the source of the cDNA or gDNA that made up the material.

Germline V gives CDR1 LNHNV, CDR2 YYDKDF (reference sequence). V gave up 8 bases and J gave up 0 bases, with 11 bases separating them. The CDR3 covers 15 residues. This TCR derives from a man aged 65 to 79 in a cohort sampled during active COVID-19. The chain uses TRBV15 and TRBJ1-6, with D perhaps matching TRBD1 (6 bases). Sequencing was done on a sample of peripheral blood. The CDR3 bases are TGTGCCACCTCTACAGGGAGCTCCTATAATTCACCCCTCCACTTT. This translates into CATSTGSSYNSPLHF.